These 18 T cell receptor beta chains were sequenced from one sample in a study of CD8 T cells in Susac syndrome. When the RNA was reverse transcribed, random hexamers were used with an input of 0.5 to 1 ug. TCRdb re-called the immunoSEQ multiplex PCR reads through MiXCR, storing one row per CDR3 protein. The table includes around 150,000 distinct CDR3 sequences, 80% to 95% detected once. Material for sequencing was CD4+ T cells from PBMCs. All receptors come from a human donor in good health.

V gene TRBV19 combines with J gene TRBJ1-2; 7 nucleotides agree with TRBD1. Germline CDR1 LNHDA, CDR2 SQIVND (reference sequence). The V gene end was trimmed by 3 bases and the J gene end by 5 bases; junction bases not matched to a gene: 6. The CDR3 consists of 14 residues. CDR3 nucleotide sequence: TGTGCCAGTAGTATGAGCGACAGGGCGTATGGCTACACCTTC. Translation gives CASSMSDRAYGYTF.

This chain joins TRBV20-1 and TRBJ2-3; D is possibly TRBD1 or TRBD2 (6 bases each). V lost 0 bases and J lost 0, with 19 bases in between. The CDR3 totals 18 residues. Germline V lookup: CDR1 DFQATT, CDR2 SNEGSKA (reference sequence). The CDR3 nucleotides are TGCAGTGCTAGAGAGGGTGGACGGGGGCGACTTAGCACAGATACGCAGTATTTT. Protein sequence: CSAREGGRGRLSTDTQYF.

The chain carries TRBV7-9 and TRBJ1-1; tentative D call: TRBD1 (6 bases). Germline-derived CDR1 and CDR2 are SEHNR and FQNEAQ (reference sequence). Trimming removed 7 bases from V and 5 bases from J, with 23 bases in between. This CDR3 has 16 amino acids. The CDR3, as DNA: TGTGCCAGCATCACATCCACTTACAGGGAAGGAACTGAAGCTTTCTTT. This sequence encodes CASITSTYREGTEAFF.

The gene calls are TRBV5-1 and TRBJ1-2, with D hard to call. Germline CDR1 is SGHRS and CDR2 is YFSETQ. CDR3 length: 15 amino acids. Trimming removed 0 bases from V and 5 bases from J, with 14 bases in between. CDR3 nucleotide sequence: TGCGCCAGCAGCTTGGGTCCCGGCCCGATGTATGGCTACACCTTC. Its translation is CASSLGPGPMYGYTF.

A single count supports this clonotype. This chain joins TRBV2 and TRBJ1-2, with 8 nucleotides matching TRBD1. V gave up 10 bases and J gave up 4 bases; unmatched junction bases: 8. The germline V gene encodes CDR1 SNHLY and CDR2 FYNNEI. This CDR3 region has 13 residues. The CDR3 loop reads CATFGQGSYGYTF. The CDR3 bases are TGTGCCACCTTCGGACAGGGAAGCTATGGCTACACCTTC.

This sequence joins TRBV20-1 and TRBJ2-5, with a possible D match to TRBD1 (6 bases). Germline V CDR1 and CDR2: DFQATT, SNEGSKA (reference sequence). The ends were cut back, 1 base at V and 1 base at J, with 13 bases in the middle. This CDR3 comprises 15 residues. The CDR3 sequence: CSARGGGYGQETQYF. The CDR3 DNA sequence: TGCAGTGCTAGAGGTGGGGGCTACGGCCAAGAGACCCAGTACTTC.

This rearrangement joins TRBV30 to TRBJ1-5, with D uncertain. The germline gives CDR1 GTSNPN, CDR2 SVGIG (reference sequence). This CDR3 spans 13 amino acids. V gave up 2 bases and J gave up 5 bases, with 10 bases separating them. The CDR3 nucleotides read TGTGCCTGGAGTCGTACGCACGATCAGCCCCAGCATTTT. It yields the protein CAWSRTHDQPQHF.

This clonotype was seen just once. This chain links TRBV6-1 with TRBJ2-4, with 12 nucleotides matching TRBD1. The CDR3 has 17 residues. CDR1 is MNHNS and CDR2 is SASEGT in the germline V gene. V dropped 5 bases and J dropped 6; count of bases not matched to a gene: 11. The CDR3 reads CASSRRYGTGGGNIQYF. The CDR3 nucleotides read TGTGCCAGCAGTCGACGCTATGGGACAGGGGGCGGAAACATTCAGTACTTC.

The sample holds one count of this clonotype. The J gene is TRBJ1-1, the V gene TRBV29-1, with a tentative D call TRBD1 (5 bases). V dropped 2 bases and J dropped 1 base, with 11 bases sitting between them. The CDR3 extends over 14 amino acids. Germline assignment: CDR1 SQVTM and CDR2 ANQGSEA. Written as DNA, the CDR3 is TGCAGCGTTGAAACGCGGGGCGAGAACACTGAAGCTTTCTTT. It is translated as CSVETRGENTEAFF.

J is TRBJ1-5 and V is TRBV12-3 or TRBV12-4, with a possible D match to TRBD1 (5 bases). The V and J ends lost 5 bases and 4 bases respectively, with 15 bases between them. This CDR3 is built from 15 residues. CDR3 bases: TGTGCCAGCAGTAGCAAAGGGACTTCGAATCAGCCCCAGCATTTT. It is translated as CASSSKGTSNQPQHF.

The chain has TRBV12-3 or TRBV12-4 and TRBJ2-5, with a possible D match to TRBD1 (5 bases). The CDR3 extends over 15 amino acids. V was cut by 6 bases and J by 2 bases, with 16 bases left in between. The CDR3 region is CASSTGQSGQETQYF. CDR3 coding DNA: TGTGCCAGCAGCACCGGACAAAGTGGGCAAGAGACCCAGTACTTC.

CDR3 sequence: CASSSQSTVNYGYTF. The CDR3 nucleotides are TGTGCCAGCAGCTCCCAGTCGACAGTGAACTATGGCTACACCTTC. This chain uses TRBV7-2 with TRBJ1-2; TRBD1 is a possible D gene (5 bases). Trimming removed 4 bases at V and 2 bases at J, with 14 bases between. CDR1 SGHTA and CDR2 FQGNSA come from the germline V gene. The CDR3 contains 15 residues.

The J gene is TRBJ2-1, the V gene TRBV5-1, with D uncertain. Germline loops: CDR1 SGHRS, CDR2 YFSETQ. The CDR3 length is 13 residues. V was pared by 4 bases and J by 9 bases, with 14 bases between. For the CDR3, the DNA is TGCGCCAGCAGCCCCATTAGCTCTGGTGAGCAGTTCTTC. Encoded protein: CASSPISSGEQFF.

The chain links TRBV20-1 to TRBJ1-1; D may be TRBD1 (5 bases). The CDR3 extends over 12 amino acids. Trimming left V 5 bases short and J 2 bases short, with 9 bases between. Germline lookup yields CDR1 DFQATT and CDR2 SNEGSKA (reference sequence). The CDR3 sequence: CSAQTDNTEAFF. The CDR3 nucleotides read TGCAGTGCTCAGACAGACAACACTGAAGCTTTCTTT.

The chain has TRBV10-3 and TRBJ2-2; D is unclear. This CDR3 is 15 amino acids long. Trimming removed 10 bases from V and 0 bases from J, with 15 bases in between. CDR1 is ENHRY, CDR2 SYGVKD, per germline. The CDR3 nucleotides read TGTGCCACCTTTGCCCGAACAGCGAACACCGGGGAGCTGTTTTTT. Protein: CATFARTANTGELFF.

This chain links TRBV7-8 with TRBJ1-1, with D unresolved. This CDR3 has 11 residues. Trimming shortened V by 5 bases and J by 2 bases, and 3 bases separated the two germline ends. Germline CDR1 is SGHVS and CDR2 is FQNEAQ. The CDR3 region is CASSANTEAFF. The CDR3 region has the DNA TGTGCCAGCAGCGCTAACACTGAAGCTTTCTTT. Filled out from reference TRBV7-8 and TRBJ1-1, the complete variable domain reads GAGVSQSPRYKVAKRGQDVALRCDPISGHVSLFWYQQALGQGPEFLTYFQNEAQLDKSGLPSDRFFAERPEGSVSTLKIQRTQQEDSAVYLCASSANTEAFFGQGTRLTVV.

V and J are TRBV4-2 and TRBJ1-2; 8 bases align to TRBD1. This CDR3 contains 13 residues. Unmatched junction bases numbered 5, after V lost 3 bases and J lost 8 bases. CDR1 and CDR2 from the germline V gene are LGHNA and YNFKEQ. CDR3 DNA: TGTGCCAGCAGCCAGGACAGGGATGCCGGCTACACCTTC. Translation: CASSQDRDAGYTF.

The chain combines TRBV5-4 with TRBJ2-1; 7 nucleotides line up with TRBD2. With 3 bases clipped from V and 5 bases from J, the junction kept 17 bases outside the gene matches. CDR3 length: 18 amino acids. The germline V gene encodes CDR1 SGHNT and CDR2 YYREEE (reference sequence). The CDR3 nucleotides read TGTGCCAGCAGCTACCCGAGCGGGGCAAGGGGTCTTGACAATGAGCAGTTCTTC. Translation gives CASSYPSGARGLDNEQFF.